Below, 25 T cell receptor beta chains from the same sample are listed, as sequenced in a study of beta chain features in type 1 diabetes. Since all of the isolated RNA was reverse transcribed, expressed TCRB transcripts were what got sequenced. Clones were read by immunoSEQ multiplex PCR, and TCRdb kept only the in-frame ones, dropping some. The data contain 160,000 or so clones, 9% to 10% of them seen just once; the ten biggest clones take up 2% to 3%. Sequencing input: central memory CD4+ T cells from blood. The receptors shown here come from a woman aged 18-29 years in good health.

The CDR3 DNA sequence: TGTGCCAGCAGCTTAGGGACGGGGTGGAATGAGCAGTTCTTC. The encoded protein is CASSLGTGWNEQFF. The chain employs TRBV7-2 and TRBJ2-1; the D gene is possibly TRBD2 (5 bases). V lost 1 base to trimming and J lost 7 bases, with 11 bases between them. Germline lookup yields CDR1 SGHTA and CDR2 FQGNSA. This CDR3 has 14 residues.

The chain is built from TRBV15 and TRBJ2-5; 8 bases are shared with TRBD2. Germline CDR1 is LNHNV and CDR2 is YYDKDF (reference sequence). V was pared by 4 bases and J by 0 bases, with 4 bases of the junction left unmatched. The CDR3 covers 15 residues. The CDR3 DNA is TGTGCCACCAGCACCGGGGGGGCCCACCAAGAGACCCAGTACTTC. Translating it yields CATSTGGAHQETQYF.

CDR3 amino acids: CASSSTSGRVETQYF. In nucleotides, the CDR3 is TGTGCCAGCAGCTCGACTAGCGGGAGGGTAGAGACCCAGTACTTC. The chain joins TRBV7-2 to TRBJ2-5; 14 nucleotides line up with TRBD2. Germline trimming cut 4 bases from V and 4 bases from J; bases unmatched to any gene: 2. The CDR3 length is 15 residues. CDR1 is SGHTA, CDR2 FQGNSA, per germline.

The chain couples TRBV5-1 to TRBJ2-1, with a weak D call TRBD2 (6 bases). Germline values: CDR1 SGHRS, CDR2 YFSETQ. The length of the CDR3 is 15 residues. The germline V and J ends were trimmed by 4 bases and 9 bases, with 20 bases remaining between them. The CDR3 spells CASSPGQGRQGEQFF. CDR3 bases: TGCGCCAGCAGCCCGGGCCAAGGGAGGCAGGGTGAGCAGTTCTTC. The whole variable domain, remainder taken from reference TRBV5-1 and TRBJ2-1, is KAGVTQTPRYLIKTRGQQVTLSCSPISGHRSVSWYQQTPGQGLQFLFEYFSETQRNKGNFPGRFSGRQFSNSRSEMNVSTLELGDSALYLCASSPGQGRQGEQFFGPGTRLTVL.

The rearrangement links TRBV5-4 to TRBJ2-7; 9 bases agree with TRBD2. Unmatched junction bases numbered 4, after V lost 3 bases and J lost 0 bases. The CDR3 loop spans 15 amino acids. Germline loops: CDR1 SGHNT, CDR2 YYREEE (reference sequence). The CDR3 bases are TGTGCCAGCAGCTCCGCGGGAGGGAGCTCCTACGAGCAGTACTTC. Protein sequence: CASSSAGGSSYEQYF.

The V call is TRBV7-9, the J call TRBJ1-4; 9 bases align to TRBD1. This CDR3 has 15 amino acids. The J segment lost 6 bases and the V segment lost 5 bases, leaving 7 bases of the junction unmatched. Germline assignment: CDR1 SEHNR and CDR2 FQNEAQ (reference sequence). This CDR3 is CASSRGTGPDEKLFF. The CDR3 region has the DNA TGTGCCAGCAGCAGGGGGACAGGGCCGGATGAAAAACTGTTTTTT. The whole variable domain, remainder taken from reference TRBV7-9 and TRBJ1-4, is DTGVSQNPRHKITKRGQNVTFRCDPISEHNRLYWYRQTLGQGPEFLTYFQNEAQLEKSRLLSDRFSAERPKGSFSTLEIQRTEQGDSAMYLCASSRGTGPDEKLFFGSGTQLSVL.

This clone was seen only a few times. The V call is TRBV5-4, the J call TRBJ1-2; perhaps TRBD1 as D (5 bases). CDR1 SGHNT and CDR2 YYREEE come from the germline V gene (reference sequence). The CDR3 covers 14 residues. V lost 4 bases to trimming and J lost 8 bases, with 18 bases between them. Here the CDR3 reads CASSHWGGIGGYTF. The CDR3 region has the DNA TGTGCCAGCAGCCATTGGGGGGGGATTGGAGGCTACACCTTC.

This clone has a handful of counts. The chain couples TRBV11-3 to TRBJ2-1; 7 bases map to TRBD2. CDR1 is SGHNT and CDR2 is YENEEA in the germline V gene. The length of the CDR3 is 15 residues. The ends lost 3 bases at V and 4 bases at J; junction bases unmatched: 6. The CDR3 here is CASSLAGVGYNEQFF. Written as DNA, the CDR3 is TGTGCCAGCAGCTTGGCGGGAGTGGGGTACAATGAGCAGTTCTTC.

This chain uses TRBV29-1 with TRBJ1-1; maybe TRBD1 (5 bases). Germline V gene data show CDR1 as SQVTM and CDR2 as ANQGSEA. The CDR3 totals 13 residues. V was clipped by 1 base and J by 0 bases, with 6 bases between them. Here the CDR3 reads CSVEGTLNTEAFF. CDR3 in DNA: TGCAGCGTTGAAGGGACACTGAACACTGAAGCTTTCTTT.

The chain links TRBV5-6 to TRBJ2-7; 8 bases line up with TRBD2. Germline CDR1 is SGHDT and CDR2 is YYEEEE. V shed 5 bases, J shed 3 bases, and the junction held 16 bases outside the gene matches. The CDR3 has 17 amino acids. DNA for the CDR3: TGTGCCAGCAGTTATCCGGGACTAGGGCCGCAGGGCTACGAGCAGTACTTC. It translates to CASSYPGLGPQGYEQYF. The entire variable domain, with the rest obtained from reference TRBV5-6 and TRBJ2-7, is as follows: DAGVTQSPTHLIKTRGQQVTLRCSPKSGHDTVSWYQQALGQGPQFIFQYYEEEERQRGNFPDRFSGHQFPNYSSELNVNALLLGDSALYLCASSYPGLGPQGYEQYFGPGTRLTVT.

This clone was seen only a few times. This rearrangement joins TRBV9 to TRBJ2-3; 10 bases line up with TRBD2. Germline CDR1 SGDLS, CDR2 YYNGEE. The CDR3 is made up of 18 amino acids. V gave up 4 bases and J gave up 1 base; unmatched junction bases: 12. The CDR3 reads CASSFSLSGTSGTDTQYF. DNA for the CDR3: TGTGCCAGCAGCTTCAGCTTATCCGGGACTAGCGGCACAGATACGCAGTATTTT.

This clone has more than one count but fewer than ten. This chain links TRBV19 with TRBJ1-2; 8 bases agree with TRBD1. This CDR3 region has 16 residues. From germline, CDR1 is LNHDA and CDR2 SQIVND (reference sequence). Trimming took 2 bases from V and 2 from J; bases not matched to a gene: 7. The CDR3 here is CASSIQGQGGNYGYTF. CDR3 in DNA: TGTGCCAGTAGTATACAAGGACAGGGAGGAAACTATGGCTACACCTTC.

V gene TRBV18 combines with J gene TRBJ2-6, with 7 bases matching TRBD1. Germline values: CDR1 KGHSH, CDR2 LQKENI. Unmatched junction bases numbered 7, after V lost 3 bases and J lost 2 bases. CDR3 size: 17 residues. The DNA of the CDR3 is TGTGCCAGCTCACCGCTGCACAGGGGACCTGGGGCCAACGTCCTGACTTTC. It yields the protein CASSPLHRGPGANVLTF.

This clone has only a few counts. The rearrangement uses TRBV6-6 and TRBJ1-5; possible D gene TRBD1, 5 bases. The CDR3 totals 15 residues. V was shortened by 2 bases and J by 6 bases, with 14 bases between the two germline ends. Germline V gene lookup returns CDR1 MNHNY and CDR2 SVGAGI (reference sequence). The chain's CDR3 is CASSYGGNGGQPQHF. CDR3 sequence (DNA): TGTGCCAGCAGTTACGGGGGGAACGGTGGTCAGCCCCAGCATTTT.

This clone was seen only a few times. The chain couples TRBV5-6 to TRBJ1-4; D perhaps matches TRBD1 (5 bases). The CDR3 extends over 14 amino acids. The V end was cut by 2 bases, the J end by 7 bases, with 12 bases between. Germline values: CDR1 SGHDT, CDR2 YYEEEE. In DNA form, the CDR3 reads TGTGCCAGCAGCTTAGGGGCCATGTCTGAAAAACTGTTTTTT. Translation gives CASSLGAMSEKLFF.

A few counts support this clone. The CDR3 loop reads CASSARDSNYGYTF. CDR3 bases: TGTGCCAGCTCAGCGCGGGACAGTAACTATGGCTACACCTTC. The chain carries TRBV18 and TRBJ1-2; 7 nucleotides line up with TRBD1. The CDR3 covers 14 residues. The germline V gene encodes CDR1 KGHSH and CDR2 LQKENI. The ends lost 5 bases at V and 1 base at J; junction bases unmatched: 4.

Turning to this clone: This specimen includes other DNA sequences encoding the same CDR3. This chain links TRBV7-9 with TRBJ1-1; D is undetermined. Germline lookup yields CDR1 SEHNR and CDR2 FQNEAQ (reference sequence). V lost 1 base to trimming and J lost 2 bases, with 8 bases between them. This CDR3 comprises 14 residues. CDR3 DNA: TGTGCCAGCAGCTTAGATGGCCATAACACTGAAGCTTTCTTT. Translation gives CASSLDGHNTEAFF.

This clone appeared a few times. In DNA, the CDR3 is TGTGCCATCGCTAGCGGGGGGGCCCAGGAGACCCAGTACTTC. This translates into CAIASGGAQETQYF. This chain joins TRBV10-3 and TRBJ2-5, with TRBD2 matching over 12 bases. Trimming removed 8 bases from V and 5 bases from J; junction bases left unmatched: 6. Germline CDR1 is ENHRY and CDR2 is SYGVKD. The CDR3 spans 14 residues.

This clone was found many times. CDR3 nucleotides: TGCAGCGTTACCAGCTCGGGAGGGGCGGATGAAAAACTGTTTTTT. Protein product: CSVTSSGGADEKLFF. The rearrangement joins TRBV29-1 to TRBJ1-4; a possible D gene is TRBD1 (5 bases). This CDR3 has 15 residues. V lost 5 bases to trimming and J lost 6 bases, with 19 bases between them. Germline V gene sequence: CDR1 SQVTM, CDR2 ANQGSEA.

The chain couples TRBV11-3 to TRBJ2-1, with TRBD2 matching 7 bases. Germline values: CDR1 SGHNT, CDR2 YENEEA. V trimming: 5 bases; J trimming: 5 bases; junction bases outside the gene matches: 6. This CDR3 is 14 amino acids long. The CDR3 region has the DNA TGTGCCAGCAGCCCCGTAGCGGGCGACAATGAGCAGTTCTTC. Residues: CASSPVAGDNEQFF.

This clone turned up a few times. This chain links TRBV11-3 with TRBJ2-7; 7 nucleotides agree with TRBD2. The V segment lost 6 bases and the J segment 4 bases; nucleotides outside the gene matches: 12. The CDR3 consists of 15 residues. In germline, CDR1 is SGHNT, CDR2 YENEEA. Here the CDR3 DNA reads TGTGCCAGCAGGGGCCGGGGGGACCGGTATTACGAGCAGTACTTC. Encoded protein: CASRGRGDRYYEQYF.

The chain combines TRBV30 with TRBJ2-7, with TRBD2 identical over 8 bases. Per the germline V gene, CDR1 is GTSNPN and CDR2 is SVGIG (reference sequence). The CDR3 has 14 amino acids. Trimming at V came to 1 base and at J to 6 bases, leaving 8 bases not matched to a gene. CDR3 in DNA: TGTGCCTGGAGTGCTGGGACTAGAAAGTTCGAGCAGTACTTC. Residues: CAWSAGTRKFEQYF.

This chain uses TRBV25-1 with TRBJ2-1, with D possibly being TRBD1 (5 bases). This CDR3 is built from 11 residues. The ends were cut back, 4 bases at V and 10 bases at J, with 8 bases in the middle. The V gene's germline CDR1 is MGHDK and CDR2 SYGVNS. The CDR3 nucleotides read TGTGCCAGCAGTGCCTACAGGGAGCAGTTCTTC. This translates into CASSAYREQFF. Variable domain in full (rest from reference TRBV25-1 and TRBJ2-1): EADIYQTPRYLVIGTGKKITLECSQTMGHDKMYWYQQDPGMELHLIHYSYGVNSTEKGDLSSESTVSRIRTEHFPLTLESARPSHTSQYLCASSAYREQFFGPGTRLTVL.

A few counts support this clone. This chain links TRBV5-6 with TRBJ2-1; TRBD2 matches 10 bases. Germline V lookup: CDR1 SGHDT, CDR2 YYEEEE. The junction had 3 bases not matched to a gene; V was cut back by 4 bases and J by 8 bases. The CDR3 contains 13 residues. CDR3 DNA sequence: TGTGCCAGCAGCCTGGGGACTAGCGATGAGCAGTTCTTC. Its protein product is CASSLGTSDEQFF.

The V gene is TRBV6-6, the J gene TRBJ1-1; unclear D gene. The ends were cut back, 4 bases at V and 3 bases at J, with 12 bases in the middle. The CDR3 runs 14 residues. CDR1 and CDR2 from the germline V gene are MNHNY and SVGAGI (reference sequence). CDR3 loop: CASSLGVGDTEAFF. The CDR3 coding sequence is TGTGCCAGCAGTTTGGGCGTCGGGGACACTGAAGCTTTCTTT.